One sample yielded the 21 T cell receptor beta chains listed below, sequenced in a study of T cell clones after liver transplantation. The method was immunoSEQ multiplex PCR; TCRdb's version includes in-frame clones alone and lacks a portion of them. The sample lists 75,000 to 95,000 clones; 70% to 90% were seen once. The starting material was CD4+ T cells from blood, obtained at the 22-month timepoint. These receptor sequences come from a human patient who received a liver transplant. Part of the T cell pool may stem from the graft donor.

The chain links TRBV5-1 to TRBJ1-5; D call uncertain. Germline lookup yields CDR1 SGHRS and CDR2 YFSETQ. This CDR3 contains 16 residues. With 0 bases removed from V and 5 bases from J, the gap between germline ends came to 15 bases. This CDR3 reads CASSLAVRREDQPQHF. CDR3 DNA: TGCGCCAGCAGCTTGGCCGTCAGGAGAGAGGATCAGCCCCAGCATTTT.

The V and J genes are TRBV5-1 and TRBJ1-1; no reliable D call. Trimming pared 0 bases from V and 12 bases from J, leaving 9 bases between. CDR3 length equals 11 residues. Germline lookup yields CDR1 SGHRS and CDR2 YFSETQ. The CDR3 nucleotides are TGCGCCAGCAGCTTGGGAGAAAGATCTTTCTTT. It codes for CASSLGERSFF.

This chain connects TRBV7-2 to TRBJ2-5, with D unclear. The CDR3 is 12 residues long. Germline values: CDR1 SGHTA, CDR2 FQGNSA. With 1 base removed from V and 7 bases from J, the gap between germline ends came to 7 bases. CDR3 nucleotide sequence: TGTGCCAGCAGCTTAGGGGATATGACCCAGTACTTC. It yields the protein CASSLGDMTQYF. Variable domain in full (rest from reference TRBV7-2 and TRBJ2-5): GAGVSQSPSNKVTEKGKDVELRCDPISGHTALYWYRQSLGQGLEFLIYFQGNSAPDKSGLPSDRFSAERTGGSVSTLTIQRTQQEDSAVYLCASSLGDMTQYFGPGTRLLVL.

This chain uses TRBV28 with TRBJ1-2; D is ambiguous. Trimming cost V 4 bases and J 3 bases, with 6 bases left between them. The V gene's germline CDR1 is MDHEN and CDR2 SYDVKM. There are 12 residues in the CDR3. The CDR3: CASSYTDYGYTF. The CDR3 bases are TGTGCCAGCAGTTACACCGACTATGGCTACACCTTC.

The gene calls are TRBV6-5 and TRBJ1-2, with 7 nucleotides matching TRBD1. The trim removed 3 bases at V and 8 bases at J, leaving 9 bases unmatched. This CDR3 has 14 residues. Germline V gives CDR1 MNHEY, CDR2 SVGAGI. In DNA form, the CDR3 reads TGTGCCAGCAGTTATGGACAGGCTCTATTCGGCTACACCTTC. This encodes CASSYGQALFGYTF.

J is TRBJ2-3 and V is TRBV2; 10 bases fit TRBD2. Germline V CDR1 and CDR2: SNHLY, FYNNEI. The V segment lost 6 bases and the J segment 0 bases; nucleotides outside the gene matches: 3. The CDR3 sequence is 15 residues long. The chain's CDR3 is CASRGLATSTDTQYF. The CDR3 nucleotides are TGTGCCAGCAGGGGACTAGCGACCAGCACAGATACGCAGTATTTT.

The chain recombines TRBV19 with TRBJ2-3; 11 bases map to TRBD2. CDR3 length: 16 amino acids. The germline V gene encodes CDR1 LNHDA and CDR2 SQIVND (reference sequence). V lost 4 bases to trimming and J lost 11 bases; unmatched junction nucleotides: 14. CDR3 amino acids: CASSTPSSGGLPMQYF. The CDR3 bases are TGTGCCAGTAGTACCCCGTCTAGCGGGGGGCTCCCGATGCAGTATTTT.

This chain uses TRBV6-6 with TRBJ2-3, with D unclear. The V end was cut by 4 bases, the J end by 0 bases, with 11 bases between. This CDR3 region has 15 residues. Germline lookup yields CDR1 MNHNY and CDR2 SVGAGI (reference sequence). The CDR3 coding sequence is TGTGCCAGCAGTTGGAGCTCGGTTAGCACAGATACGCAGTATTTT. Its translation: CASSWSSVSTDTQYF.

J is TRBJ1-5 and V is TRBV7-9; D gene unclear. The CDR3 is 15 residues long. Trimming stripped 1 base from V and 0 bases from J, with 7 bases between. The germline V gene encodes CDR1 SEHNR and CDR2 FQNEAQ (reference sequence). The CDR3 reads CASSLGSYSNQPQHF. The CDR3 DNA is TGTGCCAGCAGCTTAGGCAGCTATAGCAATCAGCCCCAGCATTTT.

This clone was seen just once. The chain links TRBV6-5 to TRBJ2-5; 8 nucleotides match TRBD1. Germline CDR1 MNHEY, CDR2 SVGAGI. The CDR3 has 15 amino acids. Unmatched junction bases numbered 6, after V lost 0 bases and J lost 6 bases. The CDR3 is CASSYSRDRIKTQYF. DNA for the CDR3: TGTGCCAGCAGTTACTCAAGGGACAGGATAAAGACCCAGTACTTC.

The chain joins TRBV6-5 to TRBJ1-1; D possibly corresponds to TRBD1 (6 bases). Germline CDR1 reads MNHEY; CDR2 reads SVGAGI. Between the trimmed V and J ends, which lost 7 bases and 5 bases, there was a span of 14 bases. The CDR3 totals 13 residues. CDR3 residues: CASMQGMGTEAFF. Written as DNA, the CDR3 is TGTGCCAGCATGCAGGGGATGGGTACTGAAGCTTTCTTT.

The chain employs TRBV7-2 and TRBJ2-3; 8 positions match TRBD2. The germline V gene encodes CDR1 SGHTA and CDR2 FQGNSA. The V gene end was trimmed by 3 bases and the J gene end by 2 bases; junction bases not matched to a gene: 7. The CDR3 has 16 residues. Here the CDR3 DNA reads TGTGCCAGCAGCTTGACCGGGACTAGGATCACAGATACGCAGTATTTT. This encodes CASSLTGTRITDTQYF.

The chain links TRBV5-6 to TRBJ1-2; 10 positions match TRBD1. CDR3 length equals 15 residues. The ends lost 4 bases at V and 2 bases at J; junction bases unmatched: 5. Germline values: CDR1 SGHDT, CDR2 YYEEEE. The DNA of the CDR3 is TGTGCCAGCAGCCCACCGGGACAGGGGAACTATGGCTACACCTTC. It codes for CASSPPGQGNYGYTF.

V is TRBV7-8 and J is TRBJ2-7; D gene uncertain. V lost 4 bases and J lost 5, with 9 bases in between. CDR1 and CDR2 (germline): SGHVS, FQNEAQ. There are 12 residues in the CDR3. The CDR3 loop reads CASSSGTNEQYF. CDR3 nucleotides: TGTGCCAGCAGCTCCGGAACTAACGAGCAGTACTTC.

This chain uses TRBV10-2 with TRBJ2-5; D gene ambiguous. The germline V and J ends were trimmed by 2 bases and 4 bases, with 14 bases remaining between them. CDR1 WSHSY and CDR2 SAAADI come from the germline V gene. The CDR3 covers 15 residues. Written as DNA, the CDR3 is TGCGCCAGCAGTGAGAGGACCCCTCCGGGAGAGACCCAGTACTTC. This gives the protein CASSERTPPGETQYF.

The J gene is TRBJ2-5, the V gene TRBV7-3; TRBD2 agrees at 8 bases. Germline V gene data show CDR1 as SGHTA and CDR2 as FQGTGA. This CDR3 contains 15 residues. V lost 3 bases, J lost 2 bases, and 5 bases stayed unmatched. CDR3 in amino acids: CASSFSGISQETQYF. CDR3 DNA sequence: TGTGCCAGCAGCTTTAGCGGGATCTCTCAAGAGACCCAGTACTTC.

The rearrangement uses TRBV12-5 and TRBJ1-3; 7 positions match TRBD1. V was pared by 1 base and J by 1 base, with 10 bases of the junction left unmatched. The CDR3 covers 18 residues. CDR1 and CDR2 from the germline V gene are LGHNT and FRNRAP. The CDR3, as DNA: TGTGCTAGTGGTTTGGCTCGGGCTGAGACAGGGTCTGGAAACACCATATATTTT. Translated: CASGLARAETGSGNTIYF.

V usage is TRBV6-6 and J usage is TRBJ2-2; D gene unclear. The V and J ends lost 6 bases and 5 bases respectively, with 13 bases between them. The CDR3 consists of 14 residues. Germline CDR1 MNHNY, CDR2 SVGAGI (reference sequence). The CDR3 DNA is TGTGCCAGCAGCCTCCTCCCAGCGACCGGGGAGCTGTTTTTT. Its translation: CASSLLPATGELFF.

V is TRBV27 and J is TRBJ1-5; D gene ambiguous. Germline V lookup: CDR1 MNHEY, CDR2 SMNVEV (reference sequence). The germline V and J ends were trimmed by 2 bases and 7 bases, with 9 bases remaining between them. The CDR3 is made up of 13 amino acids. Here the CDR3 reads CASSLERGQPQHF. DNA for the CDR3: TGTGCCAGCAGTTTAGAACGGGGACAGCCCCAGCATTTT.

The count of this clone is one. The genes are TRBV6-1 and TRBJ2-1, with a possible D match to TRBD2 (5 bases). CDR1 is MNHNS, CDR2 SASEGT, per germline. The length of the CDR3 is 13 residues. The V end was cut by 5 bases, the J end by 9 bases, with 14 bases between. This CDR3 reads CASSLTGFREQFF. The CDR3 DNA is TGTGCCAGCAGTCTTACGGGGTTTCGTGAGCAGTTCTTC.

The chain carries TRBV6-1 and TRBJ1-5, with D maybe TRBD1 (5 bases). The CDR3 is made up of 12 amino acids. Germline CDR1 reads MNHNS; CDR2 reads SASEGT. V lost 3 bases and J 6 bases, leaving 6 bases between the germline ends. The CDR3 region is CASSEGGQPQHF. CDR3 DNA: TGTGCCAGCAGTGAGGGGGGTCAGCCCCAGCATTTT.